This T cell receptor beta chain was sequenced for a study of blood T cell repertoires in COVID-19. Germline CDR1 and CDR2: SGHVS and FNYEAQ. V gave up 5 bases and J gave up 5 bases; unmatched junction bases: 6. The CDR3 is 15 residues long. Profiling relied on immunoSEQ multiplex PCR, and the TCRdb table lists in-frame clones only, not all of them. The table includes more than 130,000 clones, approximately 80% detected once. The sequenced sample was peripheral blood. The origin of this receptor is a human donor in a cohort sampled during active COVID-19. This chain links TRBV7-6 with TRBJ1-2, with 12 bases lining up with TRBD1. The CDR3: CASSLGTGGQYGYTF. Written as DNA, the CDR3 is TGTGCCAGCAGCCTGGGGACAGGGGGCCAATATGGCTACACCTTC.